This T cell receptor (beta chain) is drawn from a study of T cell responses to AZD1222 COVID-19 vaccine. Points from the study as a whole: Seropositivity was recorded at baseline in only 6 or 7 AZD1222 recipients. Only after the peak T cell response were repertoires sampled. Regions left unmutated in variants are reportedly the target of nearly half of spike-specific TCRs. A mostly white British donor set with more females was recruited, and clonal diversity was possibly underestimated.

Trimming stripped 6 bases from V and 3 bases from J, with 15 bases between. From germline, CDR1 is KGHSH and CDR2 LQKENI. This CDR3 has 15 residues. Clones were read by immunoSEQ multiplex PCR, and TCRdb kept only the in-frame ones, dropping some. Here the sample spans 150,000 to 200,000 clones, 90% to 95% being singletons. Note on this clone: Its antigen is unknown.

Sequencing was performed on peripheral blood, taken 28 days after the second dose of the MenACWY control vaccine. The chain carries TRBV18 and TRBJ1-5; the D gene is possibly TRBD1 (6 bases). This sequence originates from an adult who received the MenACWY meningococcal vaccine as a control. CDR3 in DNA: TGTGCCAGCTCCCCCAACGGACAGATCAATCAGCCCCAGCATTTT. Protein product: CASSPNGQINQPQHF.